The 17 T cell receptor beta chains reported below all come from one sample, sequenced in a study of blood T cell repertoires in COVID-19. Sequencing used immunoSEQ multiplex PCR; TCRdb keeps in-frame clones, though not all of them. The sample lists 85,000 to 100,000 clones; 85% were seen once. The sequenced material came from peripheral blood. All receptors come from a man between 60 and 70 years old with acute or convalescent COVID-19.

J is TRBJ2-5 and V is TRBV5-4, with TRBD2 identical over 9 bases. The J segment lost 4 bases and the V segment lost 6 bases, leaving 16 bases of the junction unmatched. The germline V gene encodes CDR1 SGHNT and CDR2 YYREEE (reference sequence). The CDR3 consists of 17 residues. In DNA form, the CDR3 reads TGTGCCAGCAACCCGGGAGGTAGCGGGAGCCTGCGAGAGACCCAGTACTTC. As protein: CASNPGGSGSLRETQYF.

The chain links TRBV25-1 to TRBJ2-3; possibly TRBD1 for D (5 bases). This CDR3 spans 14 amino acids. The germline V and J ends were trimmed by 2 bases and 8 bases, with 14 bases remaining between them. CDR1 and CDR2 (germline): MGHDK, SYGVNS. CDR3 sequence: CASSERASRGTQYF. CDR3 nucleotides: TGTGCCAGCAGTGAAAGGGCTTCAAGGGGTACGCAGTATTTT.

V is TRBV5-6 and J is TRBJ1-6; maybe TRBD1 (6 bases). Looked up from germline, CDR1 is SGHDT and CDR2 is YYEEEE. CDR3 size: 17 residues. Trimming removed 5 bases at V and 0 bases at J, with 15 bases between. CDR3 sequence: CASRSAGASSYNSPLHF. The CDR3 nucleotides are TGTGCCAGCAGATCTGCAGGGGCTAGCTCCTATAATTCACCCCTCCACTTT.

The chain links TRBV5-1 to TRBJ2-7; 8 positions agree with TRBD2. CDR3 length equals 15 residues. CDR1 and CDR2 from the germline V gene are SGHRS and YFSETQ. V gave up 0 bases and J gave up 2 bases; unmatched junction bases: 4. This CDR3 is CASSLGSGNTYEQYF. The CDR3 region has the DNA TGCGCCAGCAGCTTGGGTAGCGGGAACACCTACGAGCAGTACTTC.

Relative to its sample, this clone is medium-sized (0.01 to 0.1%). The CDR3 loop is CASSMGHTYEQYF. The CDR3 nucleotides read TGTGCCAGCAGTATGGGACACACCTACGAGCAGTACTTC. V and J are TRBV6-5 and TRBJ2-7, with D possibly being TRBD1 (6 bases). The V end lost 5 bases, the J end lost 2 bases, and 10 bases lay between the germline ends. Germline V CDR1 and CDR2: MNHEY, SVGAGI. The CDR3 has 13 amino acids.

The DNA of the CDR3 is TGTGCCAGCAGTAACCGACAGGGGATCTTATTTGAAGCTTTCTTT. This encodes CASSNRQGILFEAFF. The chain couples TRBV6-5 to TRBJ1-1; 8 positions match TRBD1. The germline V gene has CDR1 MNHEY and CDR2 SVGAGI. The V and J ends lost 5 bases and 7 bases, in that order; junction bases with no gene match: 12. The CDR3 has 15 residues.

CDR3 loop: CASSSLDTQYF. The CDR3 nucleotides are TGTGCCAGCAGCTCGTTAGATACGCAGTATTTT. J is TRBJ2-3 and V is TRBV7-8; D is uncertain. The CDR3 spans 11 residues. Trimming shortened V by 4 bases and J by 5 bases, and 4 bases separated the two germline ends. Germline values: CDR1 SGHVS, CDR2 FQNEAQ. The variable domain in full, with the rest retrieved from reference TRBV7-8 and TRBJ2-3, is GAGVSQSPRYKVAKRGQDVALRCDPISGHVSLFWYQQALGQGPEFLTYFQNEAQLDKSGLPSDRFFAERPEGSVSTLKIQRTQQEDSAVYLCASSSLDTQYFGPGTRLTVL.

V usage is TRBV6-2 or TRBV6-3 and J usage is TRBJ2-1, with 11 nucleotides matching TRBD2. The germline V gene encodes CDR1 MNHEY and CDR2 SVGEGT. This CDR3 has 17 residues. V gave up 4 bases and J gave up 4 bases; unmatched junction bases: 9. Here the CDR3 DNA reads TGTGCCAGCAGTTCCATACTAGCGGGGGACCCATACAATGAGCAGTTCTTC. It is translated as CASSSILAGDPYNEQFF.

The chain couples TRBV28 to TRBJ2-5; tentatively, D is TRBD1 (6 bases). The germline V gene has CDR1 MDHEN and CDR2 SYDVKM. V was pared by 4 bases and J by 1 base, with 16 bases between. The CDR3 runs to 16 residues. CDR3 protein: CASSSPGTQPQETQYF. The CDR3 bases are TGTGCCAGCAGTTCCCCCGGGACACAACCCCAAGAGACCCAGTACTTC.

A single count supports this clone. The chain joins TRBV5-1 to TRBJ2-3, with D unclear. The CDR3 consists of 15 residues. Germline lookup yields CDR1 SGHRS and CDR2 YFSETQ. V was shortened by 4 bases and J by 0 bases, with 12 bases between the two germline ends. CDR3 in amino acids: CASSRDSGSTDTQYF. The CDR3, as DNA: TGCGCCAGCAGCCGAGACTCCGGCAGCACAGATACGCAGTATTTT.

The rearrangement joins TRBV5-6 to TRBJ1-2, with D uncertain. CDR1 and CDR2 (germline): SGHDT, YYEEEE. Trimming left V 4 bases short and J 3 bases short, with 7 bases between. The CDR3 spans 12 residues. The CDR3 sequence: CASSPGDYGYTF. In DNA form, the CDR3 reads TGTGCCAGCAGCCCGGGAGACTATGGCTACACCTTC.

This clone was picked up one time. The V gene is TRBV5-6, the J gene TRBJ2-7; 9 bases are a match to TRBD1. V trimming: 4 bases; J trimming: 6 bases; junction bases outside the gene matches: 11. Per the germline V gene, CDR1 is SGHDT and CDR2 is YYEEEE. The CDR3 runs to 15 residues. In DNA form, the CDR3 reads TGTGCCAGCAGCAACATTACAGGGGGCGCGATCGAGCAGTACTTC. Its protein is CASSNITGGAIEQYF.

The gene calls are TRBV7-9 and TRBJ1-1; TRBD1 agrees at 11 bases. Germline CDR1 reads SEHNR; CDR2 reads FQNEAQ (reference sequence). This CDR3 has 16 residues. With 0 bases clipped from V and 4 bases from J, the junction kept 4 bases outside the gene matches. For the CDR3, the DNA is TGTGCCAGCAGCTTAGCCCGGGACAGGGGGACCACTGAAGCTTTCTTT. Amino acid sequence: CASSLARDRGTTEAFF. Filled out from reference TRBV7-9 and TRBJ1-1, the complete variable domain reads DTGVSQNPRHKITKRGQNVTFRCDPISEHNRLYWYRQTLGQGPEFLTYFQNEAQLEKSRLLSDRFSAERPKGSFSTLEIQRTEQGDSAMYLCASSLARDRGTTEAFFGQGTRLTVV.

This clone occurred once. The chain has TRBV29-1 and TRBJ2-7; 8 bases map to TRBD2. CDR3 length equals 13 residues. V was clipped by 6 bases and J by 0 bases; unmatched bases: 4. Germline lookup yields CDR1 SQVTM and CDR2 ANQGSEA. CDR3 coding DNA: TGCAGCGTACAGCGGGGGAGCTCCTACGAGCAGTACTTC. As protein: CSVQRGSSYEQYF.

The chain combines TRBV5-6 with TRBJ1-1, with D hard to call. Germline lookup yields CDR1 SGHDT and CDR2 YYEEEE. Trimming shortened V by 0 bases and J by 6 bases, and 6 bases separated the two germline ends. This CDR3 has 12 residues. CDR3 residues: CASSLAGPEAFF. The CDR3 DNA follows: TGTGCCAGCAGCTTGGCAGGTCCTGAAGCTTTCTTT.

The sample holds one count of this clone. The chain employs TRBV19 and TRBJ1-5; 8 nucleotides align to TRBD1. The CDR3 runs 14 residues. V was clipped by 3 bases and J by 6 bases; unmatched bases: 4. In germline, CDR1 is LNHDA, CDR2 SQIVND (reference sequence). Here the CDR3 reads CASSIQGATQPQHF. DNA of the CDR3: TGTGCCAGTAGTATTCAGGGGGCAACTCAGCCCCAGCATTTT.

The chain recombines TRBV7-9 with TRBJ1-3, with D perhaps TRBD1 (6 bases). This CDR3 comprises 14 residues. V was clipped by 5 bases and J by 2 bases, with 10 bases between them. Germline V gene data show CDR1 as SEHNR and CDR2 as FQNEAQ (reference sequence). CDR3 residues: CASSAGAAGNTIYF. In DNA form, the CDR3 reads TGTGCCAGCAGCGCAGGGGCGGCTGGAAACACCATATATTTT.